The present TCR beta chain was sequenced within a study of blood T cell repertoires in COVID-19. Overall study: COVID-19 samples collected from the United States, Italy and Spain covered acute and convalescent phases. From T cells, B-cell-depleted T cells, or PBMCs came the material, which was cDNA or gDNA.

Germline values: CDR1 DFQATT, CDR2 SNEGSKA (reference sequence). V was cut by 7 bases and J by 2 bases, with 8 bases left in between. CDR3 length: 11 residues. In Seattle, patients joined the study during active infection and were tracked longitudinally. As originally analysed: For nucleated cells, counts were estimated from reference gene primer amplification. Using immunoSEQ multiplex PCR, the repertoire was profiled, and TCRdb retains in-frame clones only, with some absent. That table furnishes V, J and clone size, whereas the DNA furnished D and trimming. This table has about 270,000 clones, approximately 87% appearing once.

This rearrangement joins TRBV20-1 to TRBJ1-2; D call uncertain. The TCR was taken from a woman younger than 45 with COVID-19, enrolled during active disease. The sequenced sample was peripheral blood. DNA for the CDR3: TGCAGTGGAGGCGGAAACTATGGCTACACCTTC. The encoded protein is CSGGGNYGYTF.